This paragraph reports one T cell receptor (beta chain). As yet, its antigen is unknown. Germline V CDR1 and CDR2: LNHDA, SQIVND (reference sequence). V was cut by 1 base and J by 0 bases, with 10 bases left in between. The CDR3 spans 15 residues. This sample stems from a study of T cell responses to AZD1222 COVID-19 vaccine. General observations from the study: Researchers report vaccine-associated CD4 TCRs spanning spike, with dominance at 160-218 and 743-854. Reportedly, nearly half of unique spike TCRs recognized epitopes outside B.1.351/B.1.1.7 mutations.

Second doses were pooled across both intervals (about 4 or about 12 weeks). Data came from immunoSEQ multiplex PCR; TCRdb stores just in-frame clones and leaves some out. The sample shows roughly 150,000 clones, about nine tenths of them seen only once. The clonotype was recovered from an adult who received the AZD1222 COVID-19 vaccine. The sample consisted of peripheral blood, taken 28 days after the second AZD1222 dose. The chain combines TRBV19 with TRBJ2-7; D assignment may be TRBD1 or TRBD2 (5 bases each). This chain's CDR3 is CASSIGGTGSYEQYF. DNA of the CDR3: TGTGCCAGTAGTATAGGTGGGACGGGCTCCTACGAGCAGTACTTC. Supplemented by reference TRBV19 and TRBJ2-7, the full variable domain reads DGGITQSPKYLFRKEGQNVTLSCEQNLNHDAMYWYRQDPGQGLRLIYYSQIVNDFQKGDIAEGYSVSREKKESFPLTVTSAQKNPTAFYLCASSIGGTGSYEQYFGPGTRLTVT.